Here is one T cell receptor beta chain with its context. Its antigen is unidentified. The sample belongs to a study of identical twins. Study-wide findings and caveats: In zero-insertion analyses, partial confounding could arise from invariant MAIT and iNKT cells.

The V gene's germline CDR1 is WSHSY and CDR2 SAAADI. The CDR3 is 15 residues long. J gave up 4 bases and V 6 bases, and 10 bases lay outside the gene matches. TCRdb used MiXCR to reprocess the 5' RACE reads, holding one entry per CDR3 protein. The sample contains about 530,000 distinct CDR3 sequences, roughly 15% of which appear only once. All donors comprised healthy Caucasians. These records were also assigned to another study, of yellow fever vaccine responses in identical twins. From that second work: Twins reportedly mounted vaccine T cell responses that seemed partly convergent, partly personalized.

The origin of this receptor is a woman between 18 and 29 years old in good health. Sequenced input: CD4+ T cells sorted from blood. The chain combines TRBV10-2 with TRBJ2-5; TRBD1 aligns across 8 bases. The CDR3 region has the DNA TGCGCCAGCAGATCCGGACAGGGTCTGCGAGAGACCCAGTACTTC. Translating gives CASRSGQGLRETQYF.